This passage covers 9 T cell receptor beta chains from one sample sequenced in a study of cytomegalovirus exposure and HLA in healthy donors. 13 Jbeta primers and 60 Vbeta primers were used for the PCR. TCRdb's table, derived via immunoSEQ multiplex PCR, lists solely in-frame clones and lacks some. The sample includes roughly 200,000 clones, around 79% seen only once; the top ten take about 4.6%. The material sequenced was PBMCs. All receptors derive from a young woman in good health and CMV-seropositive.

V gene TRBV7-9 combines with J gene TRBJ1-2; weak D call: TRBD1 (5 bases). The CDR3 has 14 amino acids. The V gene's germline CDR1 is SEHNR and CDR2 FQNEAQ (reference sequence). V was cut by 4 bases and J by 8 bases, with 17 bases left in between. The CDR3 loop reads CASSSGAGGGGYTF. Written as DNA, the CDR3 is TGTGCCAGCAGCTCAGGAGCCGGGGGTGGCGGCTACACCTTC.

The chain links TRBV6-5 to TRBJ1-2; TRBD1 matches 8 bases. Germline values: CDR1 MNHEY, CDR2 SVGAGI. The CDR3 contains 12 residues. The J segment lost 8 bases and the V segment lost 7 bases, leaving 6 bases of the junction unmatched. CDR3 in amino acids: CASTRGRRGYTF. CDR3 DNA: TGTGCCAGCACCAGGGGGCGCCGGGGCTACACCTTC.

The chain has TRBV28 and TRBJ1-2; D remains ambiguous. The V end lost 6 bases, the J end lost 2 bases, and 7 bases lay between the germline ends. The CDR3 has 12 residues. Germline V gene lookup returns CDR1 MDHEN and CDR2 SYDVKM. In DNA form, the CDR3 reads TGTGCCAGCAGGCCAGTGAACTATGGCTACACCTTC. This translates into CASRPVNYGYTF.

The CDR3 DNA is TGTGCCAGCAGCCCGGAACAGGGTCTCGGCACTGAAGCTTTCTTT. It encodes CASSPEQGLGTEAFF. The chain employs TRBV7-2 and TRBJ1-1, with D possibly matching TRBD1 (6 bases). From germline, CDR1 is SGHTA and CDR2 FQGNSA. V lost 5 bases to trimming and J lost 4 bases, with 17 bases between them. This CDR3 is 15 amino acids long.

V is TRBV9 and J is TRBJ2-7, with 9 bases lining up with TRBD2. The J segment lost 7 bases and the V segment lost 0 bases, leaving 8 bases of the junction unmatched. Germline V gene sequence: CDR1 SGDLS, CDR2 YYNGEE. This CDR3 comprises 15 residues. CDR3 sequence reads: CASSVAPASGEEQYF. The CDR3 region has the DNA TGTGCCAGCAGCGTAGCCCCCGCTAGCGGGGAGGAGCAGTACTTC.

CDR3 loop: CASSLRGRPYNEQFF. CDR3 DNA: TGTGCCAGCAGCCTCAGGGGGCGGCCCTACAATGAGCAGTTCTTC. The rearrangement links TRBV5-6 to TRBJ2-1; 8 nucleotides match TRBD1. The CDR3 is made up of 15 amino acids. Looked up from germline, CDR1 is SGHDT and CDR2 is YYEEEE. V was pared by 4 bases and J by 2 bases, with 5 bases of the junction left unmatched.

The chain joins TRBV6-6 to TRBJ2-7, with TRBD2 identical over 10 bases. The CDR3 is 14 amino acids. Per germline, CDR1 MNHNY and CDR2 SVGAGI (reference sequence). V lost 10 bases and J lost 2; bases outside the gene matches: 8. This chain's CDR3 is CAIAGGRDAYEQYF. DNA for the CDR3: TGTGCCATAGCGGGAGGCAGGGATGCCTACGAGCAGTACTTC.

V and J are TRBV9 and TRBJ2-1, with 14 positions matching TRBD2. The CDR3 totals 15 residues. J gave up 8 bases and V 3 bases, and 4 bases lay outside the gene matches. Per germline, CDR1 SGDLS and CDR2 YYNGEE. Written as DNA, the CDR3 is TGTGCCAGCAGCGGACTAGCGGGAGGGTATTATGAGCAGTTCTTC. Amino acid sequence: CASSGLAGGYYEQFF.

The table lists this clone with a count of one. At one end, the junction sequence differs from germline, possibly due to a read error. CDR3 sequence reads: CASSLASRRGRDF. The DNA for the CDR3 is TGTGCCAGCAGCTTGGCTTCTCGAAGGGGGAGGGACTTC. The chain recombines TRBV5-6 with TRBJ2-7, with D possibly being TRBD2 (7 bases). The germline V gene encodes CDR1 SGHDT and CDR2 YYEEEE. CDR3 length equals 13 residues.